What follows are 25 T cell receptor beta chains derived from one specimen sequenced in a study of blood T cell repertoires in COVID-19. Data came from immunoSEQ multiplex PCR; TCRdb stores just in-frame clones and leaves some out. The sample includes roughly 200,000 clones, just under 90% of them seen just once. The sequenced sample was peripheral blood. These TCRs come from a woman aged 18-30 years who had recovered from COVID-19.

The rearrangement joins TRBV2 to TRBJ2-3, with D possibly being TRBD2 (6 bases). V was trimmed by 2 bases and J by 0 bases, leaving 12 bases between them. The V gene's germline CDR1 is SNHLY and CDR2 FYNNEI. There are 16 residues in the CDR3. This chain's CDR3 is CASSEYLGTSTDTQYF. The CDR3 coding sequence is TGTGCCAGCAGTGAATACCTCGGGACTAGCACAGATACGCAGTATTTT.

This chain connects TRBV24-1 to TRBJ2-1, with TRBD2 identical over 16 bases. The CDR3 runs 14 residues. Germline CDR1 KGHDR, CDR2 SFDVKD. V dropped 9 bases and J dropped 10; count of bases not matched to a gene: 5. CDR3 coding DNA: TGTGCCACCCGGGGGACTAGCGGGGGGGAGGAGCAGTTCTTC. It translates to CATRGTSGGEEQFF.

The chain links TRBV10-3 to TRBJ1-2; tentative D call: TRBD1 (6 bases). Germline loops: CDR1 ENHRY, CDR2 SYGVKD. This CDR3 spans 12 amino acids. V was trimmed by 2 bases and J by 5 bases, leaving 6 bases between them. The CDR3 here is CAISETGYGYTF. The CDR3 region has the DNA TGTGCCATCAGTGAGACAGGGTATGGCTACACCTTC.

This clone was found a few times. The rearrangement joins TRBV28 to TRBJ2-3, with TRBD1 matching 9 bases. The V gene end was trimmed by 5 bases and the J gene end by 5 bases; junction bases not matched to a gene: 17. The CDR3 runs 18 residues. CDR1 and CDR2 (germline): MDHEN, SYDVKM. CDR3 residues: CASSKITWDRETGDTQYF. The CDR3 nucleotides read TGTGCCAGCAGTAAAATAACCTGGGACAGGGAGACAGGAGATACGCAGTATTTT.

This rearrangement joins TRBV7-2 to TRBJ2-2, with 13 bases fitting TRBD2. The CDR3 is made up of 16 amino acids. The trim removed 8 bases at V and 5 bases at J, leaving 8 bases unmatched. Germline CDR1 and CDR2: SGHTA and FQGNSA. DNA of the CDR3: TGTGCCAGCGGTCGAATGACTAGCGGGAGGACCGGGGAGCTGTTTTTT. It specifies CASGRMTSGRTGELFF.

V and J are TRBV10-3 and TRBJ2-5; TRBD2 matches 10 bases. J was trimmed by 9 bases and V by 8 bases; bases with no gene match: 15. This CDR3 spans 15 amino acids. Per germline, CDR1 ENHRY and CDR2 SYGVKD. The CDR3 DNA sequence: TGTGCCATCGCCGGAGCGGGGGGGCCAGGGGGGGCCCAGTACTTC. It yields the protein CAIAGAGGPGGAQYF.

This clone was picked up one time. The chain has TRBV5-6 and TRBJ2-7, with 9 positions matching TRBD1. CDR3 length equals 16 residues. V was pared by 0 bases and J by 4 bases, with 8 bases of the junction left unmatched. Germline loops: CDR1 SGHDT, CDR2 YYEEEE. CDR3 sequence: CASSLGGTGPRYEQYV. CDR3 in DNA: TGTGCCAGCAGCTTGGGTGGGACAGGGCCTCGATACGAGCAGTACGTC.

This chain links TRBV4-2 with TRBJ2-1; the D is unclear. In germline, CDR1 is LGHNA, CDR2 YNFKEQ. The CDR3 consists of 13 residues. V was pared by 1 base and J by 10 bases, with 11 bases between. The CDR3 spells CASSQGGEIEQFF. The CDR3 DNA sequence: TGTGCCAGCAGCCAAGGCGGAGAAATAGAGCAGTTCTTC.

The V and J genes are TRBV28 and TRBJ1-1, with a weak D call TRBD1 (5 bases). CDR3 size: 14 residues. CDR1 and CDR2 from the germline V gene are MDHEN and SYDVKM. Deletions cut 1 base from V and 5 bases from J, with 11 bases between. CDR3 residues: CASSLLRGSTEAFF. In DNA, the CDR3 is TGTGCCAGCAGTTTATTAAGGGGAAGTACTGAAGCTTTCTTT.

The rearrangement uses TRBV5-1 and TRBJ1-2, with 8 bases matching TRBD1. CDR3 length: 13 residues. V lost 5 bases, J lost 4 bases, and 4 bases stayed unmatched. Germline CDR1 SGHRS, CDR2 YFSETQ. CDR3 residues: CASRAGGPYGYTF. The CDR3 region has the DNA TGCGCCAGCAGAGCAGGGGGCCCCTATGGCTACACCTTC.

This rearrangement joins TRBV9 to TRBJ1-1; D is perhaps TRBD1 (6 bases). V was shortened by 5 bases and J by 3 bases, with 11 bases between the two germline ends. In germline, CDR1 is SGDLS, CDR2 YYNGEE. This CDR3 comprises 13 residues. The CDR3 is CASSPGQYTEAFF. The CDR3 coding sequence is TGTGCCAGCAGTCCAGGACAGTACACTGAAGCTTTCTTT.

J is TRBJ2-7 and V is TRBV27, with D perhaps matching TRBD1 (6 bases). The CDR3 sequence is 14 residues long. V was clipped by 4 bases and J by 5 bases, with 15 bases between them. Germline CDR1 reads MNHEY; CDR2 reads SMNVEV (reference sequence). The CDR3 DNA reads TGTGCCAGCAGTTGGGGCCAGGGGAGTAACGAGCAGTACGTC. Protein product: CASSWGQGSNEQYV.

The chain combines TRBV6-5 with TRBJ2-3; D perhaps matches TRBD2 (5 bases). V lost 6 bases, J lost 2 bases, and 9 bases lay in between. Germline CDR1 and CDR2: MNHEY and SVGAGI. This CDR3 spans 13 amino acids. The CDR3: CASSRGFTDTQYF. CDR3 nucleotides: TGTGCCAGCAGCCGAGGGTTCACAGATACGCAGTATTTT.

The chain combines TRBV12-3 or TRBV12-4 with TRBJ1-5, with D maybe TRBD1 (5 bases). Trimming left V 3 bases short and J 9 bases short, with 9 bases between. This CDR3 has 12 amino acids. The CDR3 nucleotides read TGTGCCAGCAGTTTCGGAACAGGGCCCCAGCATTTT. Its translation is CASSFGTGPQHF.

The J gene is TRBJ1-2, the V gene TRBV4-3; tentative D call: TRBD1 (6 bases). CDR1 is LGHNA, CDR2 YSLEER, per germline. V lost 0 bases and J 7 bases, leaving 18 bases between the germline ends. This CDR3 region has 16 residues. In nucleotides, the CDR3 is TGCGCCAGCAGCCAAGACCCCCAACAGGGACGGGCTGGCTACACCTTC. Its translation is CASSQDPQQGRAGYTF.

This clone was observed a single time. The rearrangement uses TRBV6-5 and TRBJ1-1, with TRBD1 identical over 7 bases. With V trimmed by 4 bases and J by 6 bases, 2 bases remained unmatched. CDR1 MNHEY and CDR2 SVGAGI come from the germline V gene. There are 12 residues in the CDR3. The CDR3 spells CASSSGQPEAFF. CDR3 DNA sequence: TGTGCCAGCAGTTCGGGACAGCCTGAAGCTTTCTTT.

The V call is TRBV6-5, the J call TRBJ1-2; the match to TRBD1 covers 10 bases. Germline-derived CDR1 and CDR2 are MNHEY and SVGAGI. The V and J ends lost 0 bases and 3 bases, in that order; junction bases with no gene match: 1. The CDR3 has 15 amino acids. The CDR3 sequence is CASSYSTGGHYGYTF. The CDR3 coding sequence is TGTGCCAGCAGTTACTCGACAGGGGGCCACTATGGCTACACCTTC.

The CDR3 region is CASSESVSYNEQFF. DNA of the CDR3: TGTGCCAGCAGTGAGTCGGTCTCCTACAATGAGCAGTTCTTC. The V call is TRBV6-4, the J call TRBJ2-1, with D unresolved. The germline CDR1 and CDR2 sequences are MRHNA and SNTAGT. The CDR3 totals 14 residues. Trimming stripped 3 bases from V and 0 bases from J, with 6 bases between.

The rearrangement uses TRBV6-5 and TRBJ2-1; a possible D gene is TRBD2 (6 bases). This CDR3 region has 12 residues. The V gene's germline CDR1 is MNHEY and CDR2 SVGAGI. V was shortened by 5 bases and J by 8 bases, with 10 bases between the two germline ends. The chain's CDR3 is CASSLLAHEQFF. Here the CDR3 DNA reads TGTGCCAGCAGTCTACTAGCACATGAGCAGTTCTTC.

CDR3 DNA sequence: TGTGCCAGCAGTGAGACTAGCGGGGCACCAGATACGCAGTATTTT. It specifies CASSETSGAPDTQYF. V is TRBV28 and J is TRBJ2-3, with 11 bases fitting TRBD2. This CDR3 comprises 15 residues. Per germline, CDR1 MDHEN and CDR2 SYDVKM. V lost 5 bases and J lost 4; bases outside the gene matches: 5.

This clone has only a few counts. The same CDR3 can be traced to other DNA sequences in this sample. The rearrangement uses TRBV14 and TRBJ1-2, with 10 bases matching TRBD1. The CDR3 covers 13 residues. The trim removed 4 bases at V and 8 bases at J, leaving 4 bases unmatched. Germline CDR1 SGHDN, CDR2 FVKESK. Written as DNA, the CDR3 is TGTGCCAGCAGCCCGGGACAGGGGTACGGCTACACCTTC. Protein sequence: CASSPGQGYGYTF. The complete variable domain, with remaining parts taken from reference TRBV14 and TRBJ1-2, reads EAGVTQFPSHSVIEKGQTVTLRCDPISGHDNLYWYRRVMGKEIKFLLHFVKESKQDESGMPNNRFLAERTGGTYSTLKVQPAELEDSGVYFCASSPGQGYGYTFGSGTRLTVV.

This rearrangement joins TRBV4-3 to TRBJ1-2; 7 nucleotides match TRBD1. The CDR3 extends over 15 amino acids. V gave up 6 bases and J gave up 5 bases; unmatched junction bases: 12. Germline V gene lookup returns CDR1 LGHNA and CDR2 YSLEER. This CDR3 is CASSESRTGLYGYTF. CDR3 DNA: TGCGCCAGCAGTGAGAGTCGGACAGGACTATATGGCTACACCTTC.

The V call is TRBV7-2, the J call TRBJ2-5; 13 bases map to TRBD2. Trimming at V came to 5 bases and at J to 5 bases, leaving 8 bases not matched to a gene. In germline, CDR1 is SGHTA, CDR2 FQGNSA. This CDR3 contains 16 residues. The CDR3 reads CASSLRTSGSWETQYF. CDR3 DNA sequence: TGTGCCAGCAGCCTAAGGACTAGCGGGAGTTGGGAGACCCAGTACTTC.

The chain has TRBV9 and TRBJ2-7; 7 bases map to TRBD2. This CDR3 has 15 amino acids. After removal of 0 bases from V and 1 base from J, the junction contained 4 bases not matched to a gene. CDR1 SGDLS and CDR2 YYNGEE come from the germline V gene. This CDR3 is CASSVGGGGSYEQYF. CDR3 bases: TGTGCCAGCAGCGTAGGTGGCGGGGGATCCTACGAGCAGTACTTC.

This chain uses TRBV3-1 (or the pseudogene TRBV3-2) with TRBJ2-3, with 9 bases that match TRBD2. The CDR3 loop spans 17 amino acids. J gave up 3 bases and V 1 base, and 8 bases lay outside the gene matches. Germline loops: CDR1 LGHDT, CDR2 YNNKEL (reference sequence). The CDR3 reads CASSQVSRGRATDTQYF. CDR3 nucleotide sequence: TGTGCCAGCAGCCAAGTGAGTCGCGGGAGGGCTACAGATACGCAGTATTTT.